This TCR beta chain is drawn from a study of identical twins. Study observations and caveats: Analyses of zero insertions could be partly confounded by invariant MAIT and iNKT cells. In cord blood, abundant beta clonotypes had fewer insertions; memory showed no trend. Where out-of-frame alpha sequences were twin-shared, they showed excess low generation probability. Model-predicted out-of-frame TCR alpha sharing fell below observed values in monozygotic twins.

TCRdb passed the 5' RACE reads through MiXCR, listing each CDR3 protein once. Among around 530,000 distinct CDR3 sequences listed, 15% were seen once. Remarks on this clonotype: Its cognate antigen is unknown.

Germline CDR1 and CDR2: KGHDR and SFDVKD. V shed 0 bases and J 6 bases; nucleotides not matched to a gene: 1. The CDR3 contains 14 residues. The sample was also linked to a second study, of yellow fever vaccine responses in identical twins.

The source is a woman aged 18-29 years in good health. The chain employs TRBV24-1 and TRBJ1-2; TRBD1 aligns across 9 bases. The sample taken for sequencing was CD4+ T cells sorted from blood. In nucleotides, the CDR3 is TGTGCCACCAGTGATTTGAACAGGGGGCATGGCTACACCTTC. This encodes CATSDLNRGHGYTF.